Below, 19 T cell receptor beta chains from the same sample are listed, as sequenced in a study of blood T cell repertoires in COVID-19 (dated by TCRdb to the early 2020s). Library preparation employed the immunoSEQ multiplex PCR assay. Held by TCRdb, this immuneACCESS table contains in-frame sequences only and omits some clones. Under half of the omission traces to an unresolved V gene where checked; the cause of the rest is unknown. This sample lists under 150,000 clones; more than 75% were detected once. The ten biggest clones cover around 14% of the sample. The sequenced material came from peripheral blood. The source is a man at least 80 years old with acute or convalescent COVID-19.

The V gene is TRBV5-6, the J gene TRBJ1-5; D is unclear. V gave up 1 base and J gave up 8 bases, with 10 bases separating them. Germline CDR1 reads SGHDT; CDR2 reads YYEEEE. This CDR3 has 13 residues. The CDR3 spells CASSLWVGEPQHF. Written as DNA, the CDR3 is TGTGCCAGCAGCTTGTGGGTAGGAGAGCCCCAGCATTTT. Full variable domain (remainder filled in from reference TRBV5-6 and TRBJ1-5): DAGVTQSPTHLIKTRGQQVTLRCSPKSGHDTVSWYQQALGQGPQFIFQYYEEEERQRGNFPDRFSGHQFPNYSSELNVNALLLGDSALYLCASSLWVGEPQHFGDGTRLSIL.

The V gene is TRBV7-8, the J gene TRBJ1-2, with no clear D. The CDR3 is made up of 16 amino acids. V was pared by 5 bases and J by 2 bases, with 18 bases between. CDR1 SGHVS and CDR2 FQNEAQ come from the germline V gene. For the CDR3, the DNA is TGTGCCAGCAGCACTTACGGCTCGAGGATCAACTATGGCTACACCTTC. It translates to CASSTYGSRINYGYTF.

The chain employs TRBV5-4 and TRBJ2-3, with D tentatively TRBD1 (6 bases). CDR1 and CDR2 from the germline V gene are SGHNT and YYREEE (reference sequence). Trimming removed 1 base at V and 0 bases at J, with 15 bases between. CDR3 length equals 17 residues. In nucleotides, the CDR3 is TGTGCCAGCAGCTTGTTCCTTGGGGGCCCCAGCACAGATACGCAGTATTTT. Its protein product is CASSLFLGGPSTDTQYF.

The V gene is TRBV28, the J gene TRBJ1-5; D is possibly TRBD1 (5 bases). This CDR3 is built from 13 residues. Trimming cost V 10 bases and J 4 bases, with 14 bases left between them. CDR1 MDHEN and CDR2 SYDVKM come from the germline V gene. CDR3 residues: CATGRGLNQPQHF. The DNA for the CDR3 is TGTGCCACGGGGAGGGGTTTAAATCAGCCCCAGCATTTT.

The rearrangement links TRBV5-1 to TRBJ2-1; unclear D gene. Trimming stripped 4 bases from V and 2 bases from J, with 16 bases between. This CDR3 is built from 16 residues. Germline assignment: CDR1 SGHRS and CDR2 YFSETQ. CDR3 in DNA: TGCGCCAGCAGCCCTGAAGGCAGGATGGCCTACAATGAGCAGTTCTTC. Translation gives CASSPEGRMAYNEQFF.

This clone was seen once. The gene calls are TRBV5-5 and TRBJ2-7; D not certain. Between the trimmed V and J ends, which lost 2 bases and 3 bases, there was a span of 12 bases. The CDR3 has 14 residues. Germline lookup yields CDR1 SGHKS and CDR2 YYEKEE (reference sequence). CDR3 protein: CASSLVRQNYEQYF. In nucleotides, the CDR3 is TGTGCCAGCAGCTTAGTGAGGCAGAACTACGAGCAGTACTTC. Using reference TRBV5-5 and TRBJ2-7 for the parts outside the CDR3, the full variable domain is DAGVTQSPTHLIKTRGQQVTLRCSPISGHKSVSWYQQVLGQGPQFIFQYYEKEERGRGNFPDRFSARQFPNYSSELNVNALLLGDSALYLCASSLVRQNYEQYFGPGTRLTVT.

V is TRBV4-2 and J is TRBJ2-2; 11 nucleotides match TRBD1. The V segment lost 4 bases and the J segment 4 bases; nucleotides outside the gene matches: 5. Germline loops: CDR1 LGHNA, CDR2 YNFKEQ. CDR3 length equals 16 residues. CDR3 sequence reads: CASSRSDRGRTGELFF. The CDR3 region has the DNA TGTGCCAGCAGCCGATCGGACAGGGGGCGCACCGGGGAGCTGTTTTTT.

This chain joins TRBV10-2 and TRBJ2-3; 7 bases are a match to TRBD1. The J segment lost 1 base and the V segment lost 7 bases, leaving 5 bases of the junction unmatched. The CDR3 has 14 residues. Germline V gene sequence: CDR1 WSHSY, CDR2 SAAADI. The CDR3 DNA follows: TGCGCCAGCACCAGAGGACAGGGCACAGATACGCAGTATTTT. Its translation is CASTRGQGTDTQYF.

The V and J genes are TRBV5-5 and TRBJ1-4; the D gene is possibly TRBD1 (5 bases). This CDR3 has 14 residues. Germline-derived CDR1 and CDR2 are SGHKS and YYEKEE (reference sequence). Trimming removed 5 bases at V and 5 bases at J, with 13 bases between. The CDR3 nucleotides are TGTGCCAGCAGTAGGCGGGGCCCAAATGAAAAACTGTTTTTT. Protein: CASSRRGPNEKLFF.

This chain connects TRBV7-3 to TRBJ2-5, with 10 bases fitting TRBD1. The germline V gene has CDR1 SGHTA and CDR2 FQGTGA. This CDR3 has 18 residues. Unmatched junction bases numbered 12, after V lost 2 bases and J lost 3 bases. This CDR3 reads CASSLGIGFGTGEETQYF. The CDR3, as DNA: TGTGCCAGCAGCTTAGGTATAGGATTCGGGACAGGGGAAGAGACCCAGTACTTC.

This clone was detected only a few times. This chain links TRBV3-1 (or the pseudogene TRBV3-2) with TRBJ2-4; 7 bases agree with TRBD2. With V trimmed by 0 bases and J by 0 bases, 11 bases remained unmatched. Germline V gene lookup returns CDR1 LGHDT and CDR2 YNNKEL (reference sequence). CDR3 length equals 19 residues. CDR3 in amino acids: CASSQDPAGSRGAKNIQYF. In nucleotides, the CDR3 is TGTGCCAGCAGCCAAGATCCAGCGGGGTCACGCGGAGCCAAAAACATTCAGTACTTC.

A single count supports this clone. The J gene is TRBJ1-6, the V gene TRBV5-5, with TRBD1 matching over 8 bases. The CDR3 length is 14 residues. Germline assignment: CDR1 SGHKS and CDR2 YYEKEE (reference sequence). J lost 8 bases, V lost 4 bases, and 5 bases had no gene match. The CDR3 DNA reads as TGTGCCAGCAGCAACGGACAGGGTGATTCACCCCTCCACTTT. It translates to CASSNGQGDSPLHF.

The CDR3 coding sequence is TGTGCCAGCAATGGACACACGAGCAATCAGCCCCAGCATTTT. Encoded protein: CASNGHTSNQPQHF. This chain links TRBV2 with TRBJ1-5, with a possible D match to TRBD1 (5 bases). Trimming stripped 7 bases from V and 1 base from J, with 11 bases between. From germline, CDR1 is SNHLY and CDR2 FYNNEI. There are 14 residues in the CDR3.

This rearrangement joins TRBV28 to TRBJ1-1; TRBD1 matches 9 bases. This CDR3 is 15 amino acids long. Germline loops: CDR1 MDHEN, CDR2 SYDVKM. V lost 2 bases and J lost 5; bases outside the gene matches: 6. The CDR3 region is CASSLRGQGSTEAFF. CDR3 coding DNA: TGTGCCAGCAGTTTAAGAGGACAGGGGAGTACTGAAGCTTTCTTT.

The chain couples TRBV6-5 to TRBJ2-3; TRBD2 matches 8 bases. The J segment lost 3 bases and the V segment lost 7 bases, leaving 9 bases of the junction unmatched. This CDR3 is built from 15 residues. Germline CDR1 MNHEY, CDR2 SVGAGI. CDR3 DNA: TGTGCCAGCAATACCGGGGGGGCCGAGACAGATACGCAGTATTTT. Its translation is CASNTGGAETDTQYF.

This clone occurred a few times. CDR3 bases: TGTGCCAGCAACCGACAGGCGAATTCACCCCTCCACTTT. It is translated as CASNRQANSPLHF. This chain joins TRBV11-3 and TRBJ1-6; a possible D gene is TRBD1 (6 bases). Trimming shortened V by 7 bases and J by 7 bases, and 11 bases separated the two germline ends. CDR1 SGHNT and CDR2 YENEEA come from the germline V gene. This CDR3 contains 13 residues.

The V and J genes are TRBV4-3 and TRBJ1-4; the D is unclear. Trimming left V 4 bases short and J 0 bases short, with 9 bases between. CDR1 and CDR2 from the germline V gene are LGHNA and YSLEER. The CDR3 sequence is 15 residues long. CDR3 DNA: TGCGCCAGCAGCCCTAAAGCTGCAACTAATGAAAAACTGTTTTTT. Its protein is CASSPKAATNEKLFF.

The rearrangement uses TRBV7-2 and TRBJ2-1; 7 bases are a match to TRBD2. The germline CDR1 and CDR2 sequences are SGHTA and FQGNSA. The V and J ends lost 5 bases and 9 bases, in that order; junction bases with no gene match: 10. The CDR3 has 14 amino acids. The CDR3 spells CASSPTAGQGEQFF. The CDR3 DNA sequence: TGTGCCAGCAGCCCCACAGCGGGGCAGGGTGAGCAGTTCTTC.

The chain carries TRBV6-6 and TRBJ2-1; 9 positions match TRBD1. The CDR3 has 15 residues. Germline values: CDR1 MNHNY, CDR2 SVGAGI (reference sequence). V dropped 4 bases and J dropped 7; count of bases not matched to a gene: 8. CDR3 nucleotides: TGTGCCAGCAGTTCCTACGGGACAGGGAGGAATGAGCAGTTCTTC. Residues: CASSSYGTGRNEQFF.